Below, one T cell receptor beta chain is given with its context. Sequenced by immunoSEQ multiplex PCR; TCRdb stores in-frame clones only, minus some. Of some 170,000 clones in the sample, over 80% were seen once. This entry is derived from a study of T cell responses to AZD1222 COVID-19 vaccine. This receptor was obtained from an adult who received the MenACWY meningococcal vaccine as a control. The sample in question was peripheral blood, obtained 28 days after the second dose of the MenACWY control vaccine.

CDR3 residues: CASSFGQREAFF. CDR3 sequence (DNA): TGTGCCAGCAGCTTTGGACAGCGGGAAGCTTTCTTT. The J gene is TRBJ1-1, the V gene TRBV28; D possibly corresponds to TRBD1 (6 bases). This CDR3 has 12 amino acids. V was cut by 6 bases and J by 8 bases, with 13 bases left in between. From germline, CDR1 is MDHEN and CDR2 SYDVKM.